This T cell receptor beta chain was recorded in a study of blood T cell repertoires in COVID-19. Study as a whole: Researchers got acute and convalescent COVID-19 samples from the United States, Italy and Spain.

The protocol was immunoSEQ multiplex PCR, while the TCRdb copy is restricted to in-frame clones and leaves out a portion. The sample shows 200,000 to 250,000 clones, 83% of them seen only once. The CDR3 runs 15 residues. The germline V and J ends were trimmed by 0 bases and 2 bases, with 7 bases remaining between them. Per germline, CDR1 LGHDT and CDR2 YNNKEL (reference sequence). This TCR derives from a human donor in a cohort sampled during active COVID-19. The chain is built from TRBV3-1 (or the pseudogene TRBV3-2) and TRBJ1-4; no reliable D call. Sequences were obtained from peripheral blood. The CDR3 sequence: CASSQDPATNEKLFF. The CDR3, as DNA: TGTGCCAGCAGCCAAGACCCTGCGACTAATGAAAAACTGTTTTTT.